This passage covers 23 T cell receptor beta chains from one sample sequenced in a study of cytomegalovirus exposure and HLA in healthy donors. The PCR was carried out with 60 Vbeta primers and 13 Jbeta primers. The method was immunoSEQ multiplex PCR; TCRdb's version includes in-frame clones alone and lacks a portion of them. The table shows more than 95,000 clones, with approximately 80% occurring only once. Sequenced: PBMCs. The receptor source for this set is a man aged 40-55 years in good health and CMV-seronegative.

The rearrangement links TRBV28 to TRBJ1-4; D might be TRBD1 (6 bases). Germline values: CDR1 MDHEN, CDR2 SYDVKM. Trimming cost V 9 bases and J 6 bases, with 14 bases left between them. The CDR3 totals 13 residues. CDR3 DNA sequence: TGTGCCAGTTCGGGGGGCGAGTATGAAAAACTGTTTTTT. It yields the protein CASSGGEYEKLFF.

This clone was detected once. This sequence joins TRBV28 and TRBJ2-5, with 8 bases identical to TRBD1. The J call is in doubt because the DNA end fits TRBJ2-7 better. CDR3 length: 15 amino acids. Germline V gene sequence: CDR1 MDHEN, CDR2 SYDVKM. In DNA, the CDR3 is TGTGCCAGCAGCCTTTTAGGGACAGGACCCTACGAGCAGTACTTC. Amino acids: CASSLLGTGPYEQYF.

The chain couples TRBV5-1 to TRBJ1-1; D is possibly TRBD1 (5 bases). This CDR3 contains 14 residues. The V gene's germline CDR1 is SGHRS and CDR2 YFSETQ. Trimming left V 6 bases short and J 0 bases short, with 12 bases between. In DNA form, the CDR3 reads TGCGCCAGCATGGGGGGGTCGTTGAACACTGAAGCTTTCTTT. Its translation is CASMGGSLNTEAFF.

The chain recombines TRBV28 with TRBJ1-6, with a tentative D call TRBD1 (5 bases). This CDR3 is 14 amino acids long. V was clipped by 6 bases and J by 7 bases, with 13 bases between them. Looked up from germline, CDR1 is MDHEN and CDR2 is SYDVKM. CDR3 in amino acids: CASRPGGSNSPLHF. The CDR3 DNA sequence: TGTGCCAGCAGGCCCGGGGGGTCAAATTCACCCCTCCACTTT.

The chain recombines TRBV28 with TRBJ1-5; TRBD1 agrees at 7 bases. The CDR3 totals 13 residues. V dropped 6 bases and J dropped 5; count of bases not matched to a gene: 4. Germline V CDR1 and CDR2: MDHEN, SYDVKM. In nucleotides, the CDR3 is TGTGCCAGCAGCCGCAGGGGGGATCAGCCCCAGCATTTT. This encodes CASSRRGDQPQHF.

This chain uses TRBV5-5 with TRBJ2-1; 12 bases are a match to TRBD2. Germline V gene sequence: CDR1 SGHKS, CDR2 YYEKEE (reference sequence). V lost 1 base and J lost 9; bases outside the gene matches: 5. This CDR3 is built from 15 residues. The CDR3 loop reads CASSLPSGGAGEQFF. CDR3 in DNA: TGTGCCAGCAGCTTGCCTAGCGGGGGGGCTGGTGAGCAGTTCTTC.

The V and J genes are TRBV7-3 and TRBJ1-2; tentative D call: TRBD1 (5 bases). CDR3 length equals 17 residues. Trimming stripped 2 bases from V and 8 bases from J, with 24 bases between. Germline values: CDR1 SGHTA, CDR2 FQGTGA. Written as DNA, the CDR3 is TGTGCCAGCAGCTTACAACCTTCGGGGGGGTCAACGGAAGGCTACACCTTC. As protein: CASSLQPSGGSTEGYTF.

In nucleotides, the CDR3 is TGTGCCAGCAGTTCCGACAGGGATGAAACAGATACGCAGTATTTT. Amino acids: CASSSDRDETDTQYF. The chain has TRBV6-5 and TRBJ2-3; 7 positions match TRBD1. V dropped 4 bases and J dropped 3; count of bases not matched to a gene: 7. Germline-derived CDR1 and CDR2 are MNHEY and SVGAGI. The length of the CDR3 is 15 residues.

This chain uses TRBV6-1 with TRBJ2-5, with TRBD1 identical over 7 bases. The CDR3 consists of 15 residues. The trim removed 7 bases at V and 2 bases at J, leaving 10 bases unmatched. Per the germline V gene, CDR1 is MNHNS and CDR2 is SASEGT. DNA for the CDR3: TGTGCCAGCACCTTGGACAGGAGGCGGCAAGAGACCCAGTACTTC. This gives the protein CASTLDRRRQETQYF.

The chain employs TRBV6-5 and TRBJ1-6; D is perhaps TRBD1 (6 bases). CDR1 MNHEY and CDR2 SVGAGI come from the germline V gene. The CDR3 length is 14 residues. Trimming shortened V by 5 bases and J by 1 base, and 6 bases separated the two germline ends. CDR3 region: CASSTGSYNSPLHF. The CDR3 DNA reads as TGTGCCAGCAGTACAGGGTCCTATAATTCACCCCTCCACTTT.

This clone was seen a handful of times. This chain connects TRBV2 to TRBJ1-1; D possibly corresponds to TRBD1 (5 bases). The CDR3 length is 14 residues. V shed 4 bases and J shed 6 bases, with 15 bases lying between them. The germline V gene has CDR1 SNHLY and CDR2 FYNNEI. The CDR3 spells CASSAGQGSAEAFF. CDR3 nucleotides: TGTGCCAGCAGTGCAGGTCAGGGAAGTGCTGAAGCTTTCTTT.

The chain carries TRBV4-3 and TRBJ1-5; no clear D. Germline values: CDR1 LGHNA, CDR2 YSLEER. The V gene lost 0 bases and the J gene lost 4 bases, with 10 bases spanning the gap. CDR3 length: 15 residues. For the CDR3, the DNA is TGCGCCAGCAGCCAAGATATGAGGTTTAATCAGCCCCAGCATTTT. Translation: CASSQDMRFNQPQHF.

As DNA, the CDR3 is TGTGCCAGTAGTAGTCTAGCGGGGGACAATGAGCAGTTCTTC. It codes for CASSSLAGDNEQFF. The rearrangement uses TRBV19 and TRBJ2-1; TRBD2 agrees at 10 bases. The CDR3 length is 14 residues. Germline values: CDR1 LNHDA, CDR2 SQIVND (reference sequence). Trimming cost V 4 bases and J 5 bases; bases outside gene matches: 2.

The chain joins TRBV4-3 to TRBJ1-2; no clear D gene. Germline CDR1 and CDR2: LGHNA and YSLEER. V dropped 0 bases and J dropped 4 bases, with 12 bases sitting between them. This CDR3 comprises 15 residues. The CDR3 region is CASSQETQVPYGYTF. The CDR3 nucleotides read TGCGCCAGCAGCCAAGAAACCCAGGTACCCTATGGCTACACCTTC.

The chain employs TRBV7-6 and TRBJ2-6, with a possible D match to TRBD1 (6 bases). V was shortened by 5 bases and J by 0 bases, with 17 bases between the two germline ends. CDR1 SGHVS and CDR2 FNYEAQ come from the germline V gene. This CDR3 contains 18 residues. The CDR3 is CASSRLPGDLSGANVLTF. In DNA, the CDR3 is TGTGCCAGCAGCCGCCTTCCAGGGGACCTCTCTGGGGCCAACGTCCTGACTTTC.

This clone was seen more than once but under ten times. V usage is TRBV4-3 and J usage is TRBJ1-2; no clear D gene. The CDR3 consists of 14 residues. V lost 5 bases, J lost 8 bases, and 18 bases lay in between. Germline V gene lookup returns CDR1 LGHNA and CDR2 YSLEER. In DNA, the CDR3 is TGCGCCAGCAGCAAGAATCTAAGTCCGGGGGGCTACACCTTC. It specifies CASSKNLSPGGYTF.

The J gene is TRBJ1-2, the V gene TRBV5-1, with D uncertain. Trimming shortened V by 5 bases and J by 3 bases, and 14 bases separated the two germline ends. The germline gives CDR1 SGHRS, CDR2 YFSETQ. CDR3 length: 14 residues. The DNA for the CDR3 is TGCGCCAGCAGATCTCCCGGTCAAGACTATGGCTACACCTTC. Residues: CASRSPGQDYGYTF.

This chain uses TRBV4-1 with TRBJ2-7; TRBD2 aligns across 8 bases. This CDR3 contains 16 residues. J lost 0 bases, V lost 1 base, and 5 bases had no gene match. Germline lookup yields CDR1 MGHRA and CDR2 YSYEKL. The CDR3 loop is CASSQVLAGGSYEQYF. The CDR3 region has the DNA TGCGCCAGCAGCCAAGTCTTGGCGGGGGGCTCCTACGAGCAGTACTTC.

The table lists this clone with a few counts. The J gene is TRBJ2-7, the V gene TRBV5-6, with D perhaps TRBD2 (6 bases). Germline values: CDR1 SGHDT, CDR2 YYEEEE. This CDR3 has 16 residues. V was clipped by 4 bases and J by 7 bases, with 24 bases between them. CDR3 sequence: CASSPSSGTAYFEQYF. In nucleotides, the CDR3 is TGTGCCAGCAGCCCGTCTTCCGGGACTGCGTACTTTGAGCAGTACTTC.

This clone was seen just once. V and J are TRBV19 and TRBJ1-5; the D is unclear. From germline, CDR1 is LNHDA and CDR2 SQIVND (reference sequence). V lost 8 bases and J 2 bases, leaving 13 bases between the germline ends. The length of the CDR3 is 14 residues. In nucleotides, the CDR3 is TGTGCCAGTCAGGAGGCTATGGGCAATCAGCCCCAGCATTTT. Protein product: CASQEAMGNQPQHF.

The genes are TRBV6-5 and TRBJ2-7; D is unclear. Trimming pared 5 bases from V and 0 bases from J, leaving 11 bases between. Germline values: CDR1 MNHEY, CDR2 SVGAGI. The CDR3 covers 14 residues. CDR3 in DNA: TGTGCCAGCAGTCCCCTTCCTAGCTCCTACGAGCAGTACTTC. It translates to CASSPLPSSYEQYF.

The chain uses TRBV27 and TRBJ2-1, with D perhaps matching TRBD2 (6 bases). Per the germline V gene, CDR1 is MNHEY and CDR2 is SMNVEV (reference sequence). The CDR3 is 15 amino acids. Between the trimmed V and J ends, which lost 6 bases and 7 bases, there was a span of 19 bases. CDR3 in amino acids: CASRQGTLGSNEQFF. The CDR3 DNA reads as TGTGCCAGCAGACAAGGGACTCTCGGGTCTAATGAGCAGTTCTTC.

V and J are TRBV11-1 and TRBJ2-5; TRBD1 agrees at 8 bases. The CDR3 has 15 residues. V was clipped by 5 bases and J by 4 bases; unmatched bases: 9. Germline V CDR1 and CDR2: SGHAT, FQDESV (reference sequence). In DNA form, the CDR3 reads TGTGCCAGCAGCCCACATCCGACAGGGGCAGAGACCCAGTACTTC. This gives the protein CASSPHPTGAETQYF.